The next 30 T cell receptor beta chains were all read from a single sample in a study of shared clonotypes between healthy human individuals. Terminally differentiated effector memory CD45RA+ cells were left out of the naive CD8 fraction, which was CD45RO-negative and positively selected for CCR7. Profiling relied on immunoSEQ multiplex PCR, and the TCRdb table lists in-frame clones only, not all of them. Here the sample spans around 2,000,000 clones, approximately 95% being singletons. The material sequenced was naive CD8+ T cells sorted from blood. Receptors originate from a man in his late teens or twenties in good health.

The rearrangement joins TRBV4-1 to TRBJ1-2, with a weak D call TRBD1 (6 bases). Deletions cut 0 bases from V and 1 base from J, with 12 bases between. This CDR3 contains 16 residues. In germline, CDR1 is MGHRA, CDR2 YSYEKL. Here the CDR3 DNA reads TGCGCCAGCAGCCAAGAAGGGGGGGAGATTAACTATGGCTACACCTTC. As protein: CASSQEGGEINYGYTF.

The rearrangement uses TRBV29-1 and TRBJ2-1, with 7 bases identical to TRBD2. Germline lookup yields CDR1 SQVTM and CDR2 ANQGSEA. CDR3 length: 17 amino acids. V was pared by 0 bases and J by 7 bases, with 15 bases of the junction left unmatched. CDR3: CSVEDLAREVSFNEQFF. The CDR3 DNA reads as TGCAGCGTTGAAGATCTAGCTCGGGAGGTCAGTTTTAATGAGCAGTTCTTC.

This clone came up once. V gene TRBV4-1 combines with J gene TRBJ2-3; D remains unclear. The V gene's germline CDR1 is MGHRA and CDR2 YSYEKL. The V end lost 1 base, the J end lost 5 bases, and 7 bases lay between the germline ends. This CDR3 has 13 amino acids. CDR3 loop: CASSQGAEDTQYF. CDR3 coding DNA: TGCGCCAGCAGCCAAGGTGCAGAAGATACGCAGTATTTT.

This clone was found a few times. This chain joins TRBV6-6 and TRBJ1-1; 7 bases match TRBD1. This CDR3 comprises 13 residues. V lost 5 bases and J lost 5; bases outside the gene matches: 5. Germline V gives CDR1 MNHNY, CDR2 SVGAGI (reference sequence). CDR3 loop: CASSTGVLTEAFF. The CDR3 coding sequence is TGTGCCAGCAGTACAGGGGTGTTGACTGAAGCTTTCTTT.

V is TRBV4-1 and J is TRBJ1-1; D remains unclear. CDR1 and CDR2 from the germline V gene are MGHRA and YSYEKL. The CDR3 loop spans 14 amino acids. Trimming stripped 0 bases from V and 1 base from J, with 6 bases between. Here the CDR3 DNA reads TGCGCCAGCAGCCAAGATAAGGGGAACACTGAAGCTTTCTTT. Protein product: CASSQDKGNTEAFF.

V is TRBV6-5 and J is TRBJ1-1; D remains unclear. Germline lookup yields CDR1 MNHEY and CDR2 SVGAGI. The CDR3 runs 16 residues. Trimming removed 0 bases from V and 2 bases from J, with 13 bases in between. CDR3 region: CASSYSFVGPNTEAFF. The DNA for the CDR3 is TGTGCCAGCAGTTACTCTTTCGTCGGGCCCAACACTGAAGCTTTCTTT.

J is TRBJ1-1 and V is TRBV5-6; TRBD1 matches 11 bases. The V segment lost 4 bases and the J segment 5 bases; nucleotides outside the gene matches: 13. Germline CDR1 SGHDT, CDR2 YYEEEE. The CDR3 contains 17 residues. DNA for the CDR3: TGTGCCAGCAGCCCCGCCGGGGACAGGGGGTTGGGGACTGAAGCTTTCTTT. It yields the protein CASSPAGDRGLGTEAFF. The full variable domain, its missing parts supplied by reference TRBV5-6 and TRBJ1-1, is DAGVTQSPTHLIKTRGQQVTLRCSPKSGHDTVSWYQQALGQGPQFIFQYYEEEERQRGNFPDRFSGHQFPNYSSELNVNALLLGDSALYLCASSPAGDRGLGTEAFFGQGTRLTVV.

The rearrangement links TRBV12-5 to TRBJ2-1, with 10 bases aligning to TRBD2. From germline, CDR1 is LGHNT and CDR2 FRNRAP. V lost 3 bases to trimming and J lost 7 bases; unmatched junction nucleotides: 6. The CDR3 loop spans 15 amino acids. The CDR3 DNA reads as TGTGCTAGTGGTTTACTAGCGGGAATAGGGAATGAGCAGTTCTTC. Amino acids: CASGLLAGIGNEQFF.

The chain combines TRBV7-9 with TRBJ2-7, with 7 bases aligning to TRBD1. Germline V gene lookup returns CDR1 SEHNR and CDR2 FQNEAQ (reference sequence). CDR3 size: 12 residues. The V segment lost 5 bases and the J segment 6 bases; nucleotides outside the gene matches: 4. The CDR3 DNA sequence: TGTGCCAGCAGCCGGGACAGAGCCGAGCAGTACTTC. This codes for CASSRDRAEQYF. The full variable domain, its missing parts supplied by reference TRBV7-9 and TRBJ2-7, is DTGVSQNPRHKITKRGQNVTFRCDPISEHNRLYWYRQTLGQGPEFLTYFQNEAQLEKSRLLSDRFSAERPKGSFSTLEIQRTEQGDSAMYLCASSRDRAEQYFGPGTRLTVT.

This clone was picked up one time. At the DNA level, this CDR3 is encoded by other sequences in the same sample as well. The chain joins TRBV18 to TRBJ1-5; D is uncertain. CDR3 length: 14 residues. Trimming removed 3 bases at V and 4 bases at J, with 10 bases between. Germline V gene data show CDR1 as KGHSH and CDR2 as LQKENI. Here the CDR3 reads CASSPPGGNQPQHF. In nucleotides, the CDR3 is TGTGCCAGCTCACCCCCCGGAGGAAATCAGCCCCAGCATTTT.

The chain has TRBV5-6 and TRBJ1-1; unclear D gene. There are 14 residues in the CDR3. The germline V gene encodes CDR1 SGHDT and CDR2 YYEEEE. Trimming removed 2 bases from V and 3 bases from J, with 11 bases in between. The CDR3, as DNA: TGTGCCAGCAGCTTCCCGGGAATTGACACTGAAGCTTTCTTT. This gives the protein CASSFPGIDTEAFF.

This clone occurred a few times. The chain carries TRBV4-1 and TRBJ1-6; D uncertain. Germline CDR1 and CDR2: MGHRA and YSYEKL. The CDR3 spans 13 residues. V was pared by 0 bases and J by 14 bases, with 11 bases between. As DNA, the CDR3 is TGCGCCAGCAGCCAAGATCCCGGCTTTTCCCTCCACTTT. Translated, it gives CASSQDPGFSLHF.

This chain joins TRBV2 and TRBJ1-2; 7 bases fit TRBD1. Germline assignment: CDR1 SNHLY and CDR2 FYNNEI. CDR3 length: 18 amino acids. V gave up 0 bases and J gave up 6 bases; unmatched junction bases: 16. CDR3 coding DNA: TGTGCCAGCAGTGAAGCGATGACAGGGCCCCTCCAACTAAATGGCTACACCTTC. This translates into CASSEAMTGPLQLNGYTF.

This chain connects TRBV25-1 to TRBJ1-1; unclear D gene. The CDR3 runs 15 residues. The germline CDR1 and CDR2 sequences are MGHDK and SYGVNS. V dropped 7 bases and J dropped 7 bases, with 22 bases sitting between them. The CDR3 nucleotides read TGTGCCAGCACGGCCCGGGATTCTGTATTCAGTGAAGCTTTCTTT. Translation gives CASTARDSVFSEAFF.

V usage is TRBV19 and J usage is TRBJ2-1; D not resolved. This CDR3 region has 15 residues. The ends were cut back, 3 bases at V and 1 base at J, with 10 bases in the middle. Germline V gene sequence: CDR1 LNHDA, CDR2 SQIVND (reference sequence). CDR3 DNA sequence: TGTGCCAGTAGTATCGCGGCCGGGTCCTACAATGAGCAGTTCTTC. Translating it yields CASSIAAGSYNEQFF. The complete variable domain, with remaining parts taken from reference TRBV19 and TRBJ2-1, reads DGGITQSPKYLFRKEGQNVTLSCEQNLNHDAMYWYRQDPGQGLRLIYYSQIVNDFQKGDIAEGYSVSREKKESFPLTVTSAQKNPTAFYLCASSIAAGSYNEQFFGPGTRLTVL.

The chain carries TRBV5-6 and TRBJ2-1; no reliable D call. Germline V CDR1 and CDR2: SGHDT, YYEEEE. The germline V and J ends were trimmed by 0 bases and 5 bases, with 6 bases remaining between them. The CDR3 consists of 13 residues. The CDR3 is CASSLAANNEQFF. The CDR3 DNA sequence: TGTGCCAGCAGCTTGGCTGCGAACAATGAGCAGTTCTTC.

This chain uses TRBV2 with TRBJ1-5, with D tentatively TRBD1 (5 bases). CDR1 is SNHLY, CDR2 FYNNEI, per germline. Trimming cost V 9 bases and J 6 bases, with 15 bases left between them. This CDR3 contains 13 residues. CDR3 DNA sequence: TGTGCCAGTCAATTGGGGGGAATTCAGCCCCAGCATTTT. This gives the protein CASQLGGIQPQHF. The full variable domain, in which reference TRBV2 and TRBJ1-5 provide the parts outside the CDR3, is EPEVTQTPSHQVTQMGQEVILRCVPISNHLYFYWYRQILGQKVEFLVSFYNNEISEKSEIFDDQFSVERPDGSNFTLKIRSTKLEDSAMYFCASQLGGIQPQHFGDGTRLSIL.

In regard to this clone: Within the sample, other DNA sequences also encode this same CDR3. The rearrangement joins TRBV9 to TRBJ2-7, with D unclear. V dropped 0 bases and J dropped 0 bases, with 10 bases sitting between them. This CDR3 has 15 amino acids. CDR1 and CDR2 (germline): SGDLS, YYNGEE. The CDR3 spells CASSVEPASSYEQYF. The CDR3 DNA sequence: TGTGCCAGCAGCGTAGAACCGGCCAGCTCCTACGAGCAGTACTTC.

V and J are TRBV25-1 and TRBJ1-1; D is uncertain. V lost 4 bases and J 2 bases, leaving 11 bases between the germline ends. The CDR3 loop spans 14 amino acids. Germline CDR1 is MGHDK and CDR2 is SYGVNS. The CDR3 DNA is TGTGCCAGCAGTGGAAAAGGGTTTAACACTGAAGCTTTCTTT. This translates into CASSGKGFNTEAFF.

J is TRBJ2-3 and V is TRBV4-1, with D uncertain. CDR1 and CDR2 (germline): MGHRA, YSYEKL. The CDR3 is made up of 14 amino acids. Trimming took 2 bases from V and 5 from J, leaving 11 bases between them. This CDR3 is CASSQLGSIDTQYF. The CDR3 DNA follows: TGCGCCAGCAGCCAACTAGGAAGTATAGATACGCAGTATTTT.

The table lists this clone with a count of one. The chain recombines TRBV6-5 with TRBJ2-1; possible D gene TRBD2, 6 bases. The length of the CDR3 is 13 residues. V was trimmed by 5 bases and J by 4 bases, leaving 9 bases between them. Germline V gives CDR1 MNHEY, CDR2 SVGAGI. CDR3 coding DNA: TGTGCCAGCAGTGCAGCGGGTTACAATGAGCAGTTCTTC. Translating gives CASSAAGYNEQFF.

The chain has TRBV25-1 and TRBJ2-1, with 10 bases lining up with TRBD1. CDR3 size: 13 residues. Germline CDR1 and CDR2: MGHDK and SYGVNS. J gave up 4 bases and V 6 bases, and 0 bases lay outside the gene matches. The CDR3 sequence is CASRDRGYNEQFF. The DNA for the CDR3 is TGTGCCAGCAGGGACAGGGGGTACAATGAGCAGTTCTTC.

The rearrangement links TRBV27 to TRBJ2-3, with no clear D. Deletions cut 2 bases from V and 3 bases from J, with 12 bases between. The CDR3 length is 15 residues. The germline V gene encodes CDR1 MNHEY and CDR2 SMNVEV (reference sequence). The CDR3 spells CASSLGPVGTDTQYF. CDR3 bases: TGTGCCAGCAGTTTAGGGCCAGTAGGAACAGATACGCAGTATTTT.

The V call is TRBV27, the J call TRBJ2-3; 7 bases line up with TRBD1. The V segment lost 4 bases and the J segment 14 bases; nucleotides outside the gene matches: 6. The CDR3 runs 11 residues. Germline V gene sequence: CDR1 MNHEY, CDR2 SMNVEV (reference sequence). CDR3: CASSSTGTRYF. CDR3 sequence (DNA): TGTGCCAGCAGTTCGACAGGGACAAGGTATTTT.

The chain joins TRBV28 to TRBJ1-2; 9 bases align to TRBD1. The germline V gene encodes CDR1 MDHEN and CDR2 SYDVKM. This CDR3 has 16 amino acids. The V segment lost 1 base and the J segment 5 bases; nucleotides outside the gene matches: 8. For the CDR3, the DNA is TGTGCCAGCAGTTTATTAGGGGACAGGGCAGGGTATGGCTACACCTTC. This gives the protein CASSLLGDRAGYGYTF.

This clone was seen just once. Other DNA sequences within the sample encode an identical CDR3. DNA of the CDR3: TGTGCCAGTAGTATAGACGGGGAGGATACGCAGTATTTT. Its protein product is CASSIDGEDTQYF. This chain uses TRBV19 with TRBJ2-3; tentative D call: TRBD2 (5 bases). The V end lost 0 bases, the J end lost 6 bases, and 7 bases lay between the germline ends. The CDR3 spans 13 residues. Germline lookup yields CDR1 LNHDA and CDR2 SQIVND (reference sequence).

This clone appeared a few times. The chain has TRBV5-6 and TRBJ2-2, with TRBD1 identical over 7 bases. The germline CDR1 and CDR2 sequences are SGHDT and YYEEEE. The length of the CDR3 is 15 residues. Trimming took 2 bases from V and 0 from J; bases not matched to a gene: 1. The CDR3, as DNA: TGTGCCAGCAGCTTCGGGACAGCGAACACCGGGGAGCTGTTTTTT. As protein: CASSFGTANTGELFF.

The chain joins TRBV5-1 to TRBJ2-7; TRBD1 is a possible D gene (6 bases). CDR3 length equals 14 residues. Germline-derived CDR1 and CDR2 are SGHRS and YFSETQ. The germline V and J ends were trimmed by 0 bases and 3 bases, with 10 bases remaining between them. The CDR3 DNA is TGCGCCAGCAGCTTGGGTCCAGGGGACTACGAGCAGTACTTC. This sequence encodes CASSLGPGDYEQYF.

The gene calls are TRBV10-1 and TRBJ2-2; 8 bases match TRBD1. CDR1 and CDR2 from the germline V gene are WNHNN and SYGVQD (reference sequence). V lost 3 bases and J lost 3; bases outside the gene matches: 3. The CDR3 totals 15 residues. The CDR3, as DNA: TGCGCCAGCAGTGACCGACAGGGGCACACCGGGGAGCTGTTTTTT. This encodes CASSDRQGHTGELFF.

The rearrangement uses TRBV21-1 and TRBJ1-2. TRBV21-1 is recorded as a pseudogene. The CDR3 has 15 amino acids. CDR3 in DNA: TGTGCCAGCAGCAAAGAAGGGGAGACGAGCTATGGCTACACCTTC. This sequence encodes CASSKEGETSYGYTF.